The sequence of this TCR beta chain was determined in a study of cytomegalovirus exposure and HLA in healthy donors. As for the study in general: The same platform was used for the 90 to 150 validation repertoires as for the approximately 670 first-cohort repertoires, as reported in a later analysis. Study-wide findings and caveats: While the bulk of TCR sequences proved rare, some public TCRs turned up in many donors.

The repertoire was sequenced with immunoSEQ multiplex PCR; TCRdb's copy has only in-frame clones and lacks some. The data hold more than 70,000 clones, with less than 95% observed a single time. Losses at the gene ends were 5 bases for V and 6 bases for J; bases not matched to a gene: 11. CDR1 is SGHVS, CDR2 FNYEAQ, per germline. CDR3 length: 16 amino acids. As concerns this clone: Its cognate antigen is unknown.

V usage is TRBV7-6 and J usage is TRBJ2-5, with 11 bases that match TRBD2. The sequenced material came from PBMCs. The sequence was obtained from a woman aged 18 to 35 in good health and CMV-seronegative. CDR3 sequence reads: CASSPGTSGRQQTQYF. The CDR3 nucleotides are TGTGCCAGCAGCCCAGGGACTAGCGGACGTCAACAGACCCAGTACTTC. The full variable domain, its missing parts supplied by reference TRBV7-6 and TRBJ2-5, is GAGVSQSPRYKVTKRGQDVALRCDPISGHVSLYWYRQALGQGPEFLTYFNYEAQQDKSGLPNDRFSAERPEGSISTLTIQRTEQRDSAMYRCASSPGTSGRQQTQYFGPGTRLLVL.